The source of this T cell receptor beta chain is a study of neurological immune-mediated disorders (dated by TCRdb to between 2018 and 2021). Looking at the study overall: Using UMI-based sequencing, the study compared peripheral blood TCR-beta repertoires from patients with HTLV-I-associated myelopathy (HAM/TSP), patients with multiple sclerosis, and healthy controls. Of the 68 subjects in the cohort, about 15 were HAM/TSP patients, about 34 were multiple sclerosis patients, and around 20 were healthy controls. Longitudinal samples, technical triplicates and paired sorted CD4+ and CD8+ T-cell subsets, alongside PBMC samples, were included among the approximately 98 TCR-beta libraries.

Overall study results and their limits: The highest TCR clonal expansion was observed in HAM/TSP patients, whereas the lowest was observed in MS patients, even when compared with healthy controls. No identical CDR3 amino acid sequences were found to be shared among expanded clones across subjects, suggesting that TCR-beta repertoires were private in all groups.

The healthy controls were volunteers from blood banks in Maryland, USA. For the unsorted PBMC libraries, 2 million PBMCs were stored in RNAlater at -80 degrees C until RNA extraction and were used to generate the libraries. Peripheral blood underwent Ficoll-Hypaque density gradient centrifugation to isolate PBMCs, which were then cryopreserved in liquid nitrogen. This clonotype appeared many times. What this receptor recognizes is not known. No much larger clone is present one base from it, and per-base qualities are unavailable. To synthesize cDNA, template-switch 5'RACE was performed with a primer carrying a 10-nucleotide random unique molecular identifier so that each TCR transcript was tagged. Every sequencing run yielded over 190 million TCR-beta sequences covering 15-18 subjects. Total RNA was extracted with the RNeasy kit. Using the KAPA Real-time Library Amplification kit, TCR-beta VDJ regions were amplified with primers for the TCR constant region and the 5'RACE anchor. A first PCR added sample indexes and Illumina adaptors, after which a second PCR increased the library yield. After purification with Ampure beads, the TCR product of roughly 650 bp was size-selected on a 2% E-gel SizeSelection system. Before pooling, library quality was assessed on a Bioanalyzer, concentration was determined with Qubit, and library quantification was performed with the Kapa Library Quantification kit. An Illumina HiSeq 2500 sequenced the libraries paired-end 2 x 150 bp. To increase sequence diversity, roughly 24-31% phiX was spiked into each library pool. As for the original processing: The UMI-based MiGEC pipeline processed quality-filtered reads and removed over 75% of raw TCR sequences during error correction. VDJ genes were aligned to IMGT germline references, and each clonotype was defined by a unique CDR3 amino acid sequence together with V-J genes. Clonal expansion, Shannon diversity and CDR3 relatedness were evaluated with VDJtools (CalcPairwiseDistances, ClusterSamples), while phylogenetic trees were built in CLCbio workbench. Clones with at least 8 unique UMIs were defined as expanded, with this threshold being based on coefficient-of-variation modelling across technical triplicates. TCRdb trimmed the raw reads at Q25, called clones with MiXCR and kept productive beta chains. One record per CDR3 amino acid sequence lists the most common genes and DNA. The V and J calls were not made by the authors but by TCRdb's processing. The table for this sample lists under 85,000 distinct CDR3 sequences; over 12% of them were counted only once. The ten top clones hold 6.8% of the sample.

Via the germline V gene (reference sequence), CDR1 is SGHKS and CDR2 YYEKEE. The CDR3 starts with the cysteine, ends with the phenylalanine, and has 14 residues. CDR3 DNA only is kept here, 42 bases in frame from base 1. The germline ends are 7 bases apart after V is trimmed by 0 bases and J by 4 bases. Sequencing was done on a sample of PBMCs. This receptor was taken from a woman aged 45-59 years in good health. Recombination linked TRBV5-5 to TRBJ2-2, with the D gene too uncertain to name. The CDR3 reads CASSLGVGTGELFF. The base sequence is TGTGCCAGCAGCTTGGGGGTCGGCACCGGGGAGCTGTTTTTT.